The next 3 T cell receptor beta chains were all read from a single sample in a study of PD-1 blockade in classical Hodgkin lymphoma. Every patient experienced relapse after autologous stem cell transplantation, and brentuximab vedotin exposure varied. Clones were sequenced by immunoSEQ multiplex PCR, and TCRdb holds only the in-frame ones, with some missing. The sample contains 100,000 or so clones, 80% to 90% of which appear only once. This specimen consisted of peripheral blood mononuclear cells (PBMCs), obtained before the second cycle of nivolumab. The source is a human donor with classical Hodgkin lymphoma.

The chain couples TRBV5-1 to TRBJ1-3, with a weak D call TRBD1 (5 bases). Germline CDR1 reads SGHRS; CDR2 reads YFSETQ. CDR3 length equals 19 residues. Deletions cut 3 bases from V and 0 bases from J, with 22 bases between. The CDR3 region has the DNA TGCGCCAGCAGCTCTGAAGATACTACAGGTTATTACTCTGGAAACACCATATATTTT. Its protein is CASSSEDTTGYYSGNTIYF.

The chain combines TRBV7-3 with TRBJ2-5, with TRBD2 identical over 11 bases. The V gene's germline CDR1 is SGHTA and CDR2 FQGTGA. After removal of 5 bases from V and 3 bases from J, the junction contained 5 bases not matched to a gene. The CDR3 sequence is 15 residues long. CDR3 amino acids: CASSLGLAAKETQYF. CDR3 coding DNA: TGTGCCAGCAGCCTGGGACTAGCGGCAAAAGAGACCCAGTACTTC.

This chain joins TRBV28 and TRBJ1-5; D call uncertain. The CDR3 spans 13 residues. Germline V gene lookup returns CDR1 MDHEN and CDR2 SYDVKM. Trimming removed 2 bases at V and 6 bases at J, with 8 bases between. The CDR3 DNA follows: TGTGCCAGCAGTTTAAATGGCGGTCAGCCCCAGCATTTT. Amino acids: CASSLNGGQPQHF.